A single T cell receptor (beta chain) is shown here with its context. Its antigen is not known. This entry belongs to a study of shared clonotypes between healthy human individuals. The wider study: Sampling drew on donors who were two women and a few men aged 18 to 49. General study points: Sharing across a handful of donors was seen in 4% to 5% of naive CD4 clonotypes.

Here immunoSEQ multiplex PCR was the method, and the copy in TCRdb shows in-frame clones only, minus some. The table includes 650,000 to 750,000 clones, less than 80% detected once. The CDR3 is 15 amino acids. Looked up from germline, CDR1 is SGHKS and CDR2 is YYEKEE (reference sequence). The V gene end was trimmed by 5 bases and the J gene end by 10 bases; junction bases not matched to a gene: 12. Sequencing was done on a sample of memory CD4+ T cells sorted from blood. Subset defined: CD45RA-negative fraction. This sequence joins TRBV5-5 and TRBJ1-6; 7 positions agree with TRBD1. The clonotype comes from a woman aged 25 to 45 in good health. The CDR3 region has the DNA TGTGCCAGCAGTATAGTAAGGGGGCCTAGGTCACCCCTCCACTTT. The encoded protein is CASSIVRGPRSPLHF.